The entry that follows covers one T cell receptor beta chain sequence. Only in-frame clones appear in the TCRdb table, and some are missing; sequencing was by immunoSEQ multiplex PCR. The sample carries 2 million to 2.5 million clones, 93% recorded once. This entry belongs to a study of shared clonotypes between healthy human individuals. The CDR3 contains 11 residues. The germline CDR1 and CDR2 sequences are SNHLY and FYNNEI. With 4 bases removed from V and 9 bases from J, the gap between germline ends came to 9 bases. Sequencing input: naive CD4+ T cells from PBMCs. Subset defined: CD45RA+ positively selected. This sequence was found in a man between 18 and 29 years old in good health. Some clones in this sample may be carry-over from other donors' samples. This chain links TRBV2 with TRBJ1-1; D remains ambiguous. In DNA form, the CDR3 reads TGTGCCAGCAGTGGCCCGGGAAAAGCTTTCTTT. It is translated as CASSGPGKAFF.